The present TCR beta chain was sequenced within a study of siplizumab effects on memory and regulatory T cells. Approximately 10^5 TCR templates were measured in each sample. Clones were read by immunoSEQ multiplex PCR, and TCRdb kept only the in-frame ones, dropping some. This sample has about 100,000 clones, with less than 95% found just once. Study-level findings and limits: Proliferating Tregs in siplizumab cultures were never verified as suppressive. In the presence of siplizumab, alloreactive sequences traceable to unstimulated CD4+ memory cells were significantly reduced.

To note about this clone: What it binds is not known.

Germline V gene sequence: CDR1 MNHEY, CDR2 SVGAGI. The J segment lost 8 bases and the V segment lost 5 bases, leaving 8 bases of the junction unmatched. The CDR3 has 14 residues. The chain uses TRBV6-5 and TRBJ2-4; 8 bases fit TRBD2. Sequencing used Tregs sorted from blood. The sequence derives from a human donor in good health. The CDR3, as DNA: TGTGCCAGCAGTGGGGGTGGCGGGAGGTACATTCAGTACTTC. Protein sequence: CASSGGGGRYIQYF.